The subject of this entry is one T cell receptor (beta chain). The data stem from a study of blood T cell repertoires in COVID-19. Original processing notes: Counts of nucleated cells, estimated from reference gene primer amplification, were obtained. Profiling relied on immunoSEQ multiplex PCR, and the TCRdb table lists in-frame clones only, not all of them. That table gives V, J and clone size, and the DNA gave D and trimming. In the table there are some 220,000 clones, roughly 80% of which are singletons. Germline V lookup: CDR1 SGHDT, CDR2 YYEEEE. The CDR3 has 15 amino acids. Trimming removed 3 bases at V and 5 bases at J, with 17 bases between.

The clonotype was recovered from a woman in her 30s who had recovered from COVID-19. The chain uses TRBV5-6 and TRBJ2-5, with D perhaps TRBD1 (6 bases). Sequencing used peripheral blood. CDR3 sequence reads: CASSSGHETWETQYF. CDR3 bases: TGTGCCAGCAGCTCGGGACACGAGACCTGGGAGACCCAGTACTTC.